This T cell receptor beta chain stems from a study of blood T cell repertoires in COVID-19. Background on the study: There were acute and convalescent COVID-19 samples, and they came from the United States, Italy and Spain. PBMCs, B-cell-depleted T cells, or T cells provided the cDNA or gDNA that made up the material.

Original data processing: How many nucleated cells were present was estimated from reference gene primer amplification. Produced via immunoSEQ multiplex PCR; TCRdb's table is partial and in-frame only. D and trimming were read from the DNA, whereas the V and J calls and clone size are those reported in that table. The data show 200,000 to 250,000 clones, with roughly 84% seen just once and 2.9% held by the top ten. CDR1 SGDLS and CDR2 YYNGEE come from the germline V gene. Germline trimming cut 0 bases from V and 7 bases from J; bases unmatched to any gene: 6. This CDR3 region has 14 residues. V gene TRBV9 combines with J gene TRBJ2-7; 8 nucleotides agree with TRBD1. Sequencing was done on a sample of peripheral blood. The sequence was obtained from a man in his fifties who had recovered from COVID-19. The CDR3 loop reads CASSVVAGGEEQYF. The CDR3 region has the DNA TGTGCCAGCAGCGTAGTAGCAGGGGGCGAGGAGCAGTACTTC.